This T cell receptor (beta chain) was sequenced in a study of blood T cell repertoires in COVID-19 (TCRdb year 2020). For context, the study as a whole: Samples from collaborators originated in the United States, Italy and Spain and spanned both the acute and convalescent phases of COVID-19. Sample metadata almost always included a de-identified subject ID, COVID-19 status, age in years and sex. The repertoires were made available in a free public database intended to serve as a resource for research on the immune response to SARS-CoV-2. Samples were obtained from the ongoing ImmuneRACE study (first 160 participants) and from some 1,200 subjects provided by 6 global collaborators. HLA class I and class II types, where available, came from metadata supplied by the sample provider rather than from assay-based typing. The dataset comprised deeply sampled blood TCRbeta repertoires from subjects exposed to, actively infected with, or recovered from COVID-19. The prospective study material was composed of cDNA or gDNA derived from T cells, B-cell-depleted T cells, or PBMCs. Study-wide findings and limitations: Clinical and demographic metadata were provided uncurated, with the amount varying by source and participant.

Measured from the cysteine to the phenylalanine, the CDR3 is 14 residues long. The entry retains the CDR3 DNA only, 42 bases that are in frame from base 1. The CDR1 and CDR2 encoded by the germline V gene are KGHSH and LQKENI. V and J are trimmed by 6 bases and 5 bases, and the gene matches miss 8 bases of the junction. Enrolling through a virtual design, the prospective study's participants ranged in age from roughly 18 to 100 years and lived across 24 United States geographic areas. To assign participants to cohorts, the prospective study relied on clinical history that participants themselves reported in a screening survey and a study questionnaire. Exposed participants had been in contact with someone with a PCR-confirmed or clinician-diagnosed COVID-19 case within 2 weeks of study entry. Mobile phlebotomists in the prospective study collected whole blood, serum and a nasopharyngeal or oropharyngeal swab from every participant. Prospective study participants could optionally give additional blood draws and questionnaires over a roughly 2-month period. Prospective study blood samples were shipped either frozen or at room temperature before DNA extraction.

The immunoSEQ Assay, a bias-controlled multiplex PCR, was used to amplify TCRbeta CDR3 regions from genomic DNA. Regarding the original processing steps: Within the assay, amplification of reference gene primers was used to estimate how many nucleated cells each sample contained. Sequence reads were collapsed and filtered to measure the absolute abundance of every unique TCRbeta CDR3 rearrangement. For each sample, productive Simpson clonality was calculated as the square root of Simpson's diversity index across productive rearrangements. Held by TCRdb, this immuneACCESS table contains in-frame sequences only and omits some clones. Under half of the omission traces to an unresolved V gene where checked; the cause of the rest is unknown. The DNA gave D and trimming, while V, J and clone size come from that table. The sample records about 320,000 clones, approximately 90% of which are singletons. Approximately 4.1% of the sample is held by the ten biggest clonotypes.

As regards this clone: Its antigen is unknown. Base quality data are lacking; no much larger clone is found one base away.

Sample: PBMCs or T cells enriched from blood (not recorded which). This receptor chain uses TRBV18 and TRBJ1-1; the junction holds 8 bases that match TRBD1. The sequence was obtained from a woman in her thirties who had been exposed to COVID-19. The CDR3 is CASSWGRGPTEAFF. The sequenced DNA: TGTGCCAGCTCTTGGGGCAGGGGGCCGACTGAAGCTTTCTTT.